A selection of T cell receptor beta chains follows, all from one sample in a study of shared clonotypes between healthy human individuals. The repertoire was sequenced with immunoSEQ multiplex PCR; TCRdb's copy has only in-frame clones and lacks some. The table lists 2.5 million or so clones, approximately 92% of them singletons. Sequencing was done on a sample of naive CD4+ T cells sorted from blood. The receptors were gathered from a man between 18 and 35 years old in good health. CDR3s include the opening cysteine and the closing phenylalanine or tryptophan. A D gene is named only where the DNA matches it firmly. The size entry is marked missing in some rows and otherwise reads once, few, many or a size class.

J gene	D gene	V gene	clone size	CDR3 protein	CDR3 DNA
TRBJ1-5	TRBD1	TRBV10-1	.	CARKIQGANQPQHF	TGCGCCAGGAAAATCCAGGGGGCGAATCAGCCCCAGCATTTT
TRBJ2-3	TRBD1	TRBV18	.	CASSPGQGDTDTQYF	TGTGCCAGCTCACCCGGACAGGGTGACACAGATACGCAGTATTTT
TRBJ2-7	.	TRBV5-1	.	CASSLNRLLYEQYF	TGCGCCAGCAGCTTGAACAGGTTGCTCTACGAGCAGTACTTC
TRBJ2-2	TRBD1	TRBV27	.	CASSAGQGIGTGELFF	TGTGCCAGCAGTGCGGGACAGGGGATCGGGACCGGGGAGCTGTTTTTT
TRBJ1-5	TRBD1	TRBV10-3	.	CAISESPGQGNQPQHF	TGTGCCATCAGTGAGTCACCGGGACAGGGCAATCAGCCCCAGCATTTT
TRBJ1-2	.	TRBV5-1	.	CASSLVGAILYGYTF	TGCGCCAGCAGCTTGGTAGGGGCAATCCTCTATGGCTACACCTTC
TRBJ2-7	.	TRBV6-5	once	CASSYSSQGTYEQYF	TGTGCCAGCAGTTACTCGAGTCAGGGGACCTACGAGCAGTACTTC
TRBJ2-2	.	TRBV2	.	CASRKGGVTGELFF	TGTGCCAGCAGGAAAGGAGGGGTGACCGGGGAGCTGTTTTTT
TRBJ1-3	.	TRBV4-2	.	CASSQERSVSGNTIYF	TGTGCCAGCAGCCAAGAAAGGTCCGTCTCTGGAAACACCATATATTTT
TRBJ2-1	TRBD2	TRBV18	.	CASSRTSGGANNEQFF	TGTGCCAGCTCACGCACTAGCGGGGGGGCAAATAATGAGCAGTTCTTC
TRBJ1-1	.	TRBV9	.	CASSLGGALNTEAFF	TGTGCCAGCAGCTTGGGGGGGGCCTTGAACACTGAAGCTTTCTTT
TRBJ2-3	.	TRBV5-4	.	CASSTQGGPTDTQYF	TGTGCCAGCAGCACACAGGGGGGGCCCACAGATACGCAGTATTTT
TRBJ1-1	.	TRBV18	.	CASSNAGNTEAFF	TGTGCCAGCTCGAACGCCGGGAACACTGAAGCTTTCTTT
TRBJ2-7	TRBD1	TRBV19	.	CASSIGWGTGAYEQYF	TGTGCCAGTAGTATAGGTTGGGGGACAGGGGCCTACGAGCAGTACTTC
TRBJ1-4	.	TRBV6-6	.	CATRVGLHEKLFF	TGTGCCACCCGTGTAGGCCTGCATGAAAAACTGTTTTTT
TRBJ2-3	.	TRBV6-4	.	CASSDSRADTQYF	TGTGCCAGCAGTGACTCGAGAGCAGATACGCAGTATTTT
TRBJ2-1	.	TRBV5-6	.	CASTETGTGSYNEQFF	TGTGCCAGCACAGAAACGGGAACAGGCTCCTACAATGAGCAGTTCTTC
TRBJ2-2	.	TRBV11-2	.	CASSWGQTDTGELFF	TGTGCCAGCAGCTGGGGTCAGACTGACACCGGGGAGCTGTTTTTT
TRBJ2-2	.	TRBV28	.	CASSLLSPNTGELFF	TGTGCCAGCAGTTTGCTCAGTCCGAACACCGGGGAGCTGTTTTTT
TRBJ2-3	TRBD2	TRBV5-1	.	CASSLTGTSGTDTQYF	TGCGCCAGCAGCTTAACCGGGACTAGCGGCACAGATACGCAGTATTTT
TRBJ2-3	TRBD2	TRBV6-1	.	CASRDWSGGIDTQYF	TGTGCCAGCAGGGATTGGAGCGGGGGGATCGATACGCAGTATTTT
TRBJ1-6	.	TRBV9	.	CASSVEENSPLHF	TGTGCCAGCAGCGTAGAGGAAAATTCACCCCTCCACTTT
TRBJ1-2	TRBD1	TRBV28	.	CASSLAGQGRGYGYTF	TGTGCCAGCAGTTTAGCGGGACAGGGGCGTGGGTATGGCTACACCTTC
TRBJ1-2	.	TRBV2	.	CASSEALMGLRGYTF	TGTGCCAGCAGTGAAGCGCTTATGGGGTTGCGCGGCTACACCTTC
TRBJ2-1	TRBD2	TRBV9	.	CASSVSGSYNEQFF	TGTGCCAGCAGCGTCAGCGGGAGCTACAATGAGCAGTTCTTC
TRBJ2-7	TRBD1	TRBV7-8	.	CASSFLRDRGFVGEQYF	TGTGCCAGCAGCTTCCTCCGGGACAGGGGGTTCGTAGGGGAGCAGTACTTC
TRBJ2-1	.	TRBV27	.	CASSFEADDEQFF	TGTGCCAGCAGTTTTGAGGCCGATGATGAGCAGTTCTTC
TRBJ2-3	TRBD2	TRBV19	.	CASSTGGSSDTQYF	TGTGCCAGTAGTACGGGCGGGAGTTCAGATACGCAGTATTTT
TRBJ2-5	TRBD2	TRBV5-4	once	CASSSRLAGVRETQYF	TGTGCCAGCAGCTCTCGACTAGCGGGAGTCCGAGAGACCCAGTACTTC
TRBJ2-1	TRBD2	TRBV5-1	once	CASSLDAGVSNEQFF	TGCGCCAGCAGCTTGGATGCGGGAGTAAGTAATGAGCAGTTCTTC
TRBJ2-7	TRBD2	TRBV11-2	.	CASSLAGGPYEQYF	TGTGCCAGCAGCTTAGCGGGAGGGCCGTACGAGCAGTACTTC
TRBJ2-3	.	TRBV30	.	CAWSVPLPGATDTQYF	TGTGCCTGGAGTGTACCCTTACCGGGGGCGACAGATACGCAGTATTTT
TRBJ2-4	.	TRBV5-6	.	CASSLRERGTKNIQYF	TGTGCCAGCAGCTTGAGGGAAAGGGGAACCAAAAACATTCAGTACTTC
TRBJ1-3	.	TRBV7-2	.	CASSRTGIAGNTIYF	TGTGCCAGCAGCCGAACAGGGATTGCTGGAAACACCATATATTTT
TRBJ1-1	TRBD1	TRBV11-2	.	CASSLRDRAGTEAFF	TGTGCCAGCAGCCTTCGAGACAGGGCGGGCACTGAAGCTTTCTTT
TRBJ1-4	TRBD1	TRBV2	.	CASRDRGGEKLFF	TGTGCCAGCAGGGACAGGGGTGGAGAAAAACTGTTTTTT
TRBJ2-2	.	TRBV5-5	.	CASSLIWDNTGELFF	TGTGCCAGCAGCTTAATCTGGGATAACACCGGGGAGCTGTTTTTT
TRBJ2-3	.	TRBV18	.	CASSPQTLPSTDTQYF	TGTGCCAGCTCACCGCAAACACTACCAAGCACAGATACGCAGTATTTT
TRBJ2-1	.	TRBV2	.	CASSMVGFDEQFF	TGTGCCAGCAGTATGGTCGGTTTTGATGAGCAGTTCTTC
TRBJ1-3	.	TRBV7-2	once	CASSLGRISGNTIYF	TGTGCCAGCAGCTTGGGACGGATCTCTGGAAACACCATATATTTT
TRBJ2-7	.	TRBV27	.	CASSFSTPYEQYF	TGTGCCAGCAGTTTTTCCACCCCCTACGAGCAGTACTTC
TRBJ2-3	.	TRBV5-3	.	CARSLAMRVTSTDTQYF	TGTGCCAGAAGCTTGGCCATGCGGGTAACTAGCACAGATACGCAGTATTTT
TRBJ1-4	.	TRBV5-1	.	CASSLDLGIRGEKLFF	TGCGCCAGCAGCTTGGATCTAGGGATCCGGGGTGAAAAACTGTTTTTT
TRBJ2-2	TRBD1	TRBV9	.	CASSWTGDGGELFF	TGTGCCAGCAGTTGGACAGGGGATGGCGGGGAGCTGTTTTTT
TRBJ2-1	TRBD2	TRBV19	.	CASSTPAASGYNEQFF	TGTGCCAGTAGCACCCCCGCGGCTAGCGGATACAATGAGCAGTTCTTC
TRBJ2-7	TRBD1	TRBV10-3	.	CASAPGQGAYEQYF	TGTGCCAGTGCCCCGGGACAGGGGGCTTACGAGCAGTACTTC
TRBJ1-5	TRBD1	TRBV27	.	CASSPKGTGVYSNQPQHF	TGTGCCAGCAGTCCTAAGGGGACAGGCGTTTATAGCAATCAGCCCCAGCATTTT
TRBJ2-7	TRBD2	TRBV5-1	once	CASSLSGDYLYEQYF	TGCGCCAGCAGCTTGTCCGGGGACTATCTCTACGAGCAGTACTTC
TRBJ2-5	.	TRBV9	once	CASSVDGAGGETQYF	TGTGCCAGCAGCGTAGACGGGGCCGGGGGAGAGACCCAGTACTTC
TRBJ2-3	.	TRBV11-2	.	CASGGASTDTQYF	TGTGCCAGCGGGGGGGCTAGCACAGATACGCAGTATTTT
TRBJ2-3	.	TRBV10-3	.	CAIARGAPPTDTQYF	TGTGCCATCGCCCGGGGGGCGCCCCCCACAGATACGCAGTATTTT